This T cell receptor beta chain was found in a study of cytomegalovirus exposure and HLA in healthy donors. General study results and limits: Rarity marked most TCR sequences, yet some public TCRs occurred in many donors. One later analysis, an examination of the 90 to 150 validation repertoires, found that first-cohort TCR clusters tended to co-occur in them.

As for this clone: Its specificity is unknown.

Generated by immunoSEQ multiplex PCR, the TCRdb table keeps only in-frame clones and is missing some. The sample has about 140,000 clones; about 86% are singletons. This receptor was identified in a man aged 18 to 30 in good health and CMV-seronegative. Sample: PBMCs.

The CDR3 reads CASSQRYAGYGYTF. The DNA of the CDR3 is TGCGCCAGCAGCCAGCGGTACGCAGGGTATGGCTACACCTTC. This chain links TRBV4-1 with TRBJ1-2, with D maybe TRBD1 (5 bases). Germline V gene sequence: CDR1 MGHRA, CDR2 YSYEKL. V was shortened by 3 bases and J by 5 bases, with 13 bases between the two germline ends. This CDR3 comprises 14 residues.